The T cell receptor beta chain under discussion was sequenced for a study of T-cell reconstitution after alpha-beta-depleted transplantation in children. Ten or more counts support this clonotype. The target antigen is unknown. Library preparation (for TCRbeta) was performed with unique molecular identifiers. In TCRdb, the PCR reads were re-called with MiXCR into one record per CDR3 protein. The sample records over 400,000 distinct CDR3 sequences, 43% being singletons. Study-level results: Newly made T cells mostly supplied T-cell counts and diversity one year after transplant. Reportedly, roughly two months post-transplant, alpha-beta T cells arose from several hundred expanded graft clones. Diversity of TCRbeta at day 60 was high in some patients, arising from surviving recipient T cells and thymic progenitors.

There are 15 residues in the CDR3. Trimming removed 4 bases from V and 6 bases from J, with 17 bases in between. From germline, CDR1 is SGHKS and CDR2 YYEKEE (reference sequence). This specimen was PBMCs, taken before TCRalphabeta/CD19-depleted stem cell transplant. V gene TRBV5-5 combines with J gene TRBJ2-1; D possibly matches TRBD1 or TRBD2 (5 bases each). The TCR comes from a girl aged 2 to 10 with aplastic anemia, due to receive a stem cell transplant. DNA for the CDR3: TGTGCCAGCAGCCCATTGGGACGGGCACTCAATGAGCAGTTCTTC. Protein: CASSPLGRALNEQFF.